This section outlines one T cell receptor beta chain sequence together with its context. Its antigen is still unknown. No much larger clone is present one base from it, and per-base qualities are unavailable. The library was generated by the immunoSEQ multiplex PCR assay. Per the source publication's procedure: During preprocessing, nonproductive sequences were removed, as were CDR3s that did not start with C, did not end with F or W, or were shorter than 7 amino acids. The MANAFEST web app was used to call antigen-specific clonotypes on the basis of expansion compared with the reference and with other culture wells. A clone was considered positive if the clone showed significant expansion compared with the reference culture in 2 of 3 replicate wells at an FDR below 0.05. Positive clones also required significant expansion versus all other tandem wells and an odds ratio above 5. CDR3 homology was measured as pairwise Levenshtein distance, computed with the stringdist R package after trimming three terminal residues from each end. Held by TCRdb, this immuneACCESS table contains in-frame sequences only and omits some clones. Under half of the omission traces to an unresolved V gene where checked; the cause of the rest is unknown. V, J and clone size reflect that table, while D and trimming were determined from the DNA. This sample holds 20,000 to 25,000 clones; about three fifths were observed only once. The top ten constitute roughly 11% of the sample.

CD4+ T cells from unexposed donors were collected before the COVID-19 pandemic (2011-2018). The EasySep CD4+ T cell isolation kit was used to isolate CD4+ T cells once the cultures had run for roughly eleven days. Unexposed donor CD4+ T cells were tested for reactivity to SARS-CoV-2 S and N and four common cold coronavirus spike pools, as cell number allowed. Each well held a few million PBMCs cultured in IMDM containing approximately 5.4% human AB serum and about 9.4 IU/ml IL-2. Half of the culture medium was replaced with fresh IL-2-containing medium on days 3 and 7. In general, triplicate replicate wells were used for every peptide culture condition. The leukapheresis product used for the unexposed donors was purchased from a commercial source. Ficoll-Paque PLUS gradient centrifugation was used to isolate PBMCs from leukapheresis product or whole blood. PBMCs were either cryopreserved at -140°C or used fresh in the expansion assay. The QIAamp Micro DNA Kit was used to extract genomic DNA from the CD4+ T cells.

The germline ends are 7 bases apart after V is trimmed by 7 bases and J by 0 bases. The CDR3 contains 12 residues, cysteine and phenylalanine counted. Only CDR3 DNA is held: 36 bases, read in frame from base 1. CDR1 and CDR2 were assigned from the germline V gene (reference sequence) as GTSNPN and SVGIG. The data derive from a study of CD4 T cells in relation to SARS-CoV-2 and coronaviruses (dated by TCRdb to 2020 to 2022). Notes on the research overall: The ViraFEST assay cultured PBMCs with antigen for 10 days, then sequenced TCR beta CDR3s to find antigen-specific clonal expansions. The negative reference condition was either a culture with an HIV-1 Nef peptide pool or a culture with no peptide. Shared crossreactive spike epitopes were mapped to their HLA restriction using patient-derived lymphoblastoid cell lines. At the level of individual TCR clonotypes, the study evaluated whether memory CD4+ T cells crossreact between the spike proteins of SARS-CoV-2 and those of common cold coronaviruses. Samples from three pre-COVID donors and the naive versus memory experiments were sequenced with the Adaptive Biotechnologies TCR-sequencing kit; other data were Illumina-based. A different, Illumina-based TCR-beta assay was used to sequence expansion assays from other donors in the study.

Overall results and qualifications from the work: Pre-pandemic and post-infection samples were not both contributed by any donor, so tracing of the source of pre-existing responses was limited. Small numbers of patients and of tested TCRs limited the study. Approximately 60% of donors had memory CD4+ clonotypes that crossrecognized SARS-CoV-2 and at least one common cold coronavirus spike. Significantly weaker SARS-CoV-2-driven expansion was shown by crossreactive clones than by monoreactive clones, consistent with antigenic imprinting. Because the crossreactivity analysis focused on spike protein, crossreactivity against other viral proteins was not assessed.

Recombination connected TRBV30 to TRBJ1-5; the D gene assignment is ambiguous. This sequence was found in a human donor in good health. Sequencing was carried out using CD4+ T cells from PBMCs, cultured in vitro. The CDR3 protein is CASKHSNQPQHF. At the DNA level, the sequence is TGTGCCTCAAAGCATAGCAATCAGCCCCAGCATTTT.